This TCR beta chain was obtained from a study of T cells in narcolepsy. Overall study: Healthy controls were enrolled alongside patients with narcolepsy type 1 or type 2. Study conclusions and caveats: No autoreactive T cell clone sequences appeared in some memory CD4+ repertoires. HCRT-specific and TRIB2-specific autoreactive clonotypes appeared among same-patient CSF and blood CD4+ clonotypes. Healthy controls reportedly lacked the autoreactive clonotypes serially found in patients' blood.

This clone was seen a single time. Antigen unknown. Germline CDR1 reads SGHAT; CDR2 reads FQNNGV. V lost 3 bases, J lost 3 bases, and 8 bases lay in between. This CDR3 contains 13 residues. The table came from immunoSEQ multiplex PCR; TCRdb's copy has only in-frame clones and leaves some out. The sample lists some 16,000 clones, about 85% occurring once. The clonotype comes from a human donor in good health. The chain is built from TRBV11-2 and TRBJ1-2; no firm D call. Sequenced material: memory (CD45RA-) CD4+ T cells from blood. The CDR3 loop is CASSLGRDYGYTF. The CDR3 nucleotides are TGTGCCAGCAGCTTGGGCCGGGACTATGGCTACACCTTC. Using reference TRBV11-2 and TRBJ1-2 for the parts outside the CDR3, the full variable domain is EAGVAQSPRYKIIEKRQSVAFWCNPISGHATLYWYQQILGQGPKLLIQFQNNGVVDDSQLPKDRFSAERLKGVDSTLKIQPAKLEDSAVYLCASSLGRDYGYTFGSGTRLTVV.